The rows below give T cell receptor beta chains drawn from one sample of a study of blood T cell repertoires in COVID-19. Measured with immunoSEQ multiplex PCR; TCRdb has only the in-frame clones, and not every one. The table includes around 300,000 clones, about 90% detected once. Sequencing was performed on peripheral blood. All receptors derive from a woman in her thirties with COVID-19, enrolled during active disease. CDR3s include the opening cysteine and the closing phenylalanine or tryptophan. Fields, in order: J gene, D gene, clone size, V gene, CDR3 length, CDR3 protein, CDR3 DNA. The D gene is left open where the match is weak. Only part of the rows carry a size: once, few, many, or a class if the clone is expanded.

TRBJ2-3 | TRBD2 | . | TRBV2 | 18 | CASSGPITSGLYTDTQYF | TGTGCCAGCAGTGGGCCTATAACTAGCGGCCTGTACACAGATACGCAGTATTTT
TRBJ2-7 | . | . | TRBV5-4 | 16 | CASSLPPSAGNYEQYF | TGTGCCAGCAGCTTGCCTCCGTCCGCAGGGAATTACGAGCAGTACTTC
TRBJ2-3 | TRBD1 | . | TRBV15 | 17 | CATSRGGTGGGTDTQYF | TGTGCCACCAGCCGGGGGGGGACAGGGGGCGGCACAGATACGCAGTATTTT
TRBJ2-1 | . | . | TRBV5-1 | 15 | CASSSIQDPTDEQFF | TGCGCCAGCAGCTCAATACAGGACCCCACCGATGAGCAGTTCTTC
TRBJ1-2 | . | . | TRBV28 | 16 | CASSSPHAGGNYGYTF | TGTGCCAGCAGTTCCCCTCACGCCGGGGGTAACTATGGCTACACCTTC
TRBJ2-1 | TRBD2 | . | TRBV27 | 15 | CASTSAGLAGDEQFF | TGTGCCAGCACCTCGGCCGGACTAGCGGGAGATGAGCAGTTCTTC
TRBJ2-1 | . | once | TRBV7-3 | 16 | CASSSGTGFGYNEQFF | TGTGCCAGCAGCTCCGGGACTGGGTTCGGCTACAATGAGCAGTTCTTC
TRBJ2-7 | . | . | TRBV7-8 | 13 | CASNQRYSYEQYF | TGTGCCAGCAACCAGCGGTACTCCTACGAGCAGTACTTC
TRBJ1-1 | . | . | TRBV3-1/TRBV3-2 | 15 | CASSQGTRKNTEAFF | TGTGCCAGCAGCCAAGGTACCAGAAAGAACACTGAAGCTTTCTTT
TRBJ2-3 | . | . | TRBV9 | 14 | CASSRRIGTDTQYF | TGTGCCAGCAGCAGGAGGATCGGGACAGATACGCAGTATTTT
TRBJ2-7 | TRBD2 | . | TRBV13 | 15 | CASSPGLAGVYEQYF | TGTGCCAGCAGCCCTGGACTAGCGGGAGTCTACGAGCAGTACTTC
TRBJ1-2 | . | . | TRBV5-4 | 15 | CASSLEAGRNYGYTF | TGTGCCAGCAGCTTGGAAGCAGGGCGCAACTATGGCTACACCTTC
TRBJ1-4 | TRBD1 | . | TRBV28 | 16 | CASSFPLQGAGEKLFF | TGTGCCAGCAGTTTCCCGCTACAGGGGGCAGGGGAAAAACTGTTTTTT
TRBJ1-1 | . | . | TRBV5-1 | 13 | CASSLDQGPEAFF | TGCGCCAGCAGCTTGGATCAGGGGCCTGAAGCTTTCTTT
TRBJ2-1 | TRBD2 | . | TRBV4-1 | 16 | CASSPGTTYSYNEQFF | TGCGCCAGCAGTCCCGGGACTACCTATTCCTACAATGAGCAGTTCTTC
TRBJ1-2 | TRBD1 | once | TRBV6-2/TRBV6-3 | 16 | CASSYTLAGQGYGYTF | TGTGCCAGCAGTTACACCTTGGCGGGACAGGGGTATGGCTACACCTTC
TRBJ2-2 | TRBD2 | . | TRBV19 | 18 | CASSDPWGAGGRTGELFF | TGTGCCAGTAGTGACCCGTGGGGAGCGGGAGGTCGCACCGGGGAGCTGTTTTTT
TRBJ1-2 | . | . | TRBV3-1/TRBV3-2 | 13 | CASSQGAITGCTF | TGTGCCAGCAGCCAGGGGGCTATTACAGGCTGCACCTTC
TRBJ1-1 | . | . | TRBV7-8 | 13 | CASSRTRNTEAFF | TGTGCCAGCAGTCGGACAAGGAACACTGAAGCTTTCTTT
TRBJ1-6 | . | . | TRBV6-1 | 14 | CASSYGADNSPLHF | TGTGCCAGCAGTTATGGGGCAGATAATTCACCCCTCCACTTT
TRBJ2-7 | TRBD2 | few | TRBV5-6 | 13 | CASSLDLAGEQYF | TGTGCCAGCAGCTTGGATCTAGCGGGTGAGCAGTACTTC
TRBJ1-1 | . | . | TRBV6-5 | 13 | CASMEGPYTEAFF | TGTGCCAGCATGGAGGGCCCATACACTGAAGCTTTCTTT
TRBJ2-2 | TRBD1 | once | TRBV19 | 15 | CASSIGDRNTGELFF | TGTGCCAGTAGTATCGGGGACAGGAACACCGGGGAGCTGTTTTTT
TRBJ1-1 | . | . | TRBV5-4 | 14 | CASSLEHRNTEAFF | TGTGCCAGCAGCTTGGAGCATAGGAACACTGAAGCTTTCTTT
TRBJ1-1 | TRBD1 | once | TRBV5-1 | 16 | CASSPRDSLPYTEAFF | TGCGCCAGCAGCCCACGGGACAGCCTTCCGTACACTGAAGCTTTCTTT
TRBJ1-1 | . | . | TRBV18 | 14 | CASSRQGGEDQAFF | TGTGCCAGCTCACGCCAGGGAGGTGAGGATCAAGCTTTCTTT
TRBJ1-1 | . | . | TRBV5-1 | 14 | CASSSKERNTEAFF | TGCGCCAGCAGCTCCAAGGAGAGGAACACTGAAGCTTTCTTT
TRBJ1-5 | . | once | TRBV28 | 13 | CASSPTSDQPQHF | TGTGCCAGCAGCCCCACCTCGGATCAGCCCCAGCATTTT
TRBJ2-7 | TRBD1 | . | TRBV19 | 14 | CASSASQQGGEQYF | TGTGCCAGTAGTGCATCCCAACAGGGGGGCGAGCAGTACTTC
TRBJ1-1 | . | once | TRBV30 | 12 | CAWRPAQYEAFF | TGTGCCTGGAGGCCCGCTCAGTATGAAGCTTTCTTT
TRBJ2-5 | . | . | TRBV7-3 | 13 | CASSLQTEGTQYF | TGTGCCAGCAGCTTACAAACAGAGGGGACCCAGTACTTC
TRBJ1-3 | . | . | TRBV11-3 | 17 | CASSLGVTVSSGNTIYF | TGTGCCAGCAGCTTAGGAGTAACAGTGAGCTCTGGAAACACCATATATTTT
TRBJ1-4 | . | . | TRBV30 | 13 | CAWSVSGMEKLFF | TGTGCCTGGAGTGTATCAGGGATGGAAAAACTGTTTTTT
TRBJ1-5 | TRBD1 | . | TRBV24-1 | 13 | CATTGGAGQPQHF | TGTGCCACTACAGGGGGGGCTGGTCAGCCCCAGCATTTT
TRBJ1-5 | . | . | TRBV19 | 14 | CASSSTVTNQPQHF | TGTGCCAGTAGCTCGACAGTGACGAATCAGCCCCAGCATTTT
TRBJ1-3 | . | . | TRBV11-2 | 16 | CASSLEGFRSGNTIYF | TGTGCCAGCAGCTTAGAGGGCTTCCGCTCTGGAAACACCATATATTTT
TRBJ1-5 | . | . | TRBV24-1 | 13 | CATSGHSNQPQHF | TGTGCCACCAGTGGTCATAGCAATCAGCCCCAGCATTTT
TRBJ1-1 | TRBD1 | . | TRBV29-1 | 14 | CSFRQGNVGTEAFF | TGCAGCTTCCGACAGGGTAATGTCGGCACTGAAGCTTTCTTT
TRBJ1-5 | TRBD1 | . | TRBV9 | 14 | CASSQGQGNQPQHF | TGTGCCAGCAGCCAGGGACAGGGCAATCAGCCCCAGCATTTT
TRBJ2-6 | TRBD1 | . | TRBV19 | 19 | CASSITTGEVGSGANVLTF | TGTGCCAGTAGTATAACGACAGGGGAAGTCGGGTCTGGGGCCAACGTCCTGACTTTC
TRBJ2-2 | . | . | TRBV11-1 | 16 | CASTIGVAQDTGELFF | TGTGCCAGCACCATCGGGGTAGCTCAGGACACCGGGGAGCTGTTTTTT
TRBJ1-6 | TRBD1 | . | TRBV12-3/TRBV12-4 | 12 | CASSPQGVTLHF | TGTGCCAGCAGTCCCCAGGGGGTGACCCTCCACTTT
TRBJ2-4 | . | . | TRBV9 | 15 | CASSPRGAAENIQYF | TGTGCCAGCAGCCCACGGGGGGCGGCGGAAAACATTCAGTACTTC